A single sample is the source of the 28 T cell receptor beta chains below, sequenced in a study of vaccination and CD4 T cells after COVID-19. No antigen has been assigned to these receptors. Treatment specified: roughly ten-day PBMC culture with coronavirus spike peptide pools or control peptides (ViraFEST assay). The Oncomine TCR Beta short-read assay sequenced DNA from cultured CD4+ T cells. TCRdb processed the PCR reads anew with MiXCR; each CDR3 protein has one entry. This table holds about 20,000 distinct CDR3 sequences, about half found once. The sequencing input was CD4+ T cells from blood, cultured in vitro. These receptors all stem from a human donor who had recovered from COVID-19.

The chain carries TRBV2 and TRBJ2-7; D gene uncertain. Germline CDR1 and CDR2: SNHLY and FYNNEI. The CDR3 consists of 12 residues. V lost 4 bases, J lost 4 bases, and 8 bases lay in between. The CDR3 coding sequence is TGTGCCAGCAGTGCTGATCTATACGAGCAGTACTTC. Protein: CASSADLYEQYF.

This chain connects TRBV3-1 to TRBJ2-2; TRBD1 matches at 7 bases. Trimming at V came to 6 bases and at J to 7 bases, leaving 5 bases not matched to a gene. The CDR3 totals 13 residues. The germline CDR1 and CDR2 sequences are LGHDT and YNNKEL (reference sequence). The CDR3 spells CASRAQGSGELFF. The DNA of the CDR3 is TGTGCCAGCAGGGCACAGGGGAGCGGGGAGCTGTTTTTT.

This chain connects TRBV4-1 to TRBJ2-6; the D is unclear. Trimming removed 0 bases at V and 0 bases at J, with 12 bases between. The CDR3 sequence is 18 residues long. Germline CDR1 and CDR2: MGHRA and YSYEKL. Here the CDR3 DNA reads TGCGCCAGCAGCCAAGACGCGTCGCGGCCCTCTGGGGCCAACGTCCTGACTTTC. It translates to CASSQDASRPSGANVLTF.

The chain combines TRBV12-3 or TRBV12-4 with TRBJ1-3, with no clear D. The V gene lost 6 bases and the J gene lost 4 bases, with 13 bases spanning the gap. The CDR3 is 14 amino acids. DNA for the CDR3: TGTGCCAGCAGCTCGGGGTGGGTCGGAAACACCATATATTTT. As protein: CASSSGWVGNTIYF.

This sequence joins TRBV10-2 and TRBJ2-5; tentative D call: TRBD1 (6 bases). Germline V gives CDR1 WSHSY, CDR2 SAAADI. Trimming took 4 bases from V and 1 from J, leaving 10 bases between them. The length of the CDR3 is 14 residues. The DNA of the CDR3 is TGCGCCAGCAGTGCAACAGGGAGCCAAGAGACCCAGTACTTC. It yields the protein CASSATGSQETQYF.

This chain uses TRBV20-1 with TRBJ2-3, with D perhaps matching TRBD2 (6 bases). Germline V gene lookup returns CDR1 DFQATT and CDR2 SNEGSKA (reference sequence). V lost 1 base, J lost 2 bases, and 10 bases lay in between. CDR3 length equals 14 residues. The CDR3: CSARVSGFTDTQYF. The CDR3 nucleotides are TGCAGTGCTAGAGTCAGCGGGTTCACAGATACGCAGTATTTT.

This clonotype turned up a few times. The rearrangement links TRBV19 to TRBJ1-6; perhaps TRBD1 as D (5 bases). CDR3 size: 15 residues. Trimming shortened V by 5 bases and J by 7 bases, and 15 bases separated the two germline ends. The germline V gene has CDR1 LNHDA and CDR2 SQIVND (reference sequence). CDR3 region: CASSYSRDPNSPLHF. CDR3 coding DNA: TGTGCCAGTAGTTATTCCCGGGACCCCAATTCACCCCTCCACTTT.

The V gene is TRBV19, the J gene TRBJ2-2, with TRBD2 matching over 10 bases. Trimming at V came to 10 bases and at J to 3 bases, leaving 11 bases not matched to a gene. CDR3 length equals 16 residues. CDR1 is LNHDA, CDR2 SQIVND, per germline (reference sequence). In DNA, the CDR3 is TGTGCCACTCAGGCAGCGGGAGGGATTTACACCGGGGAGCTGTTTTTT. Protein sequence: CATQAAGGIYTGELFF.

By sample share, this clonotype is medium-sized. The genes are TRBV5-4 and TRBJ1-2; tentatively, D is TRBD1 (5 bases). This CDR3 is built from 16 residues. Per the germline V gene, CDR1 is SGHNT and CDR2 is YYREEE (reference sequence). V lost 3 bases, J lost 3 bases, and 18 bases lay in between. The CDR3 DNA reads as TGTGCCAGCAGCTACCTGGGGGACCATTGGGACTATGGCTACACCTTC. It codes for CASSYLGDHWDYGYTF.

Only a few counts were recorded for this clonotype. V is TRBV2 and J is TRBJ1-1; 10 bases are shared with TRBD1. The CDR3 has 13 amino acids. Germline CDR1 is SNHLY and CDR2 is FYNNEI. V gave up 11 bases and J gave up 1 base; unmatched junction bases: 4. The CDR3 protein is CADRGRWNTEAFF. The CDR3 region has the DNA TGTGCCGACAGGGGGCGGTGGAACACTGAAGCTTTCTTT.

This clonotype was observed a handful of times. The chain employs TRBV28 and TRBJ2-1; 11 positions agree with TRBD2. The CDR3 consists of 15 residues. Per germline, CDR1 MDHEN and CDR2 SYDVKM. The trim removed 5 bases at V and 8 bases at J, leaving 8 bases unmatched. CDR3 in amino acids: CASSPPGLADYEQFF. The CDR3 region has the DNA TGTGCCAGCAGTCCCCCGGGACTAGCGGATTATGAGCAGTTCTTC.

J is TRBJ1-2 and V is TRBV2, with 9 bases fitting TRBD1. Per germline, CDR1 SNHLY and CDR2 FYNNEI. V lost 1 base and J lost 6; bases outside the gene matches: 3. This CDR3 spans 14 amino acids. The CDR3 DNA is TGTGCCAGCAGTGAAGAGGGACAGGGTCATGGCTACACCTTC. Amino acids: CASSEEGQGHGYTF.

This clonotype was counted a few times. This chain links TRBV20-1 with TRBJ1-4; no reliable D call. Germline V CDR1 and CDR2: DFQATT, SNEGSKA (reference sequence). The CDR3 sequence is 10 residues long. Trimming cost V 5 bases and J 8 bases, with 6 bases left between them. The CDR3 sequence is CSAPREKLFF. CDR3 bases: TGCAGTGCTCCAAGAGAAAAACTGTTTTTT.

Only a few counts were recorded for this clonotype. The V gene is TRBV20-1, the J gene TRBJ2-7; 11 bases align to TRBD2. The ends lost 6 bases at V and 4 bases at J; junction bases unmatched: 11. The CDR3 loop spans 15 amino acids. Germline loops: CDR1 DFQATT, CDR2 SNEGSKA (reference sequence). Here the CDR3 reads CSAHALAGGGYEQYF. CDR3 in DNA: TGCAGTGCGCACGCTCTAGCGGGAGGAGGATACGAGCAGTACTTC.

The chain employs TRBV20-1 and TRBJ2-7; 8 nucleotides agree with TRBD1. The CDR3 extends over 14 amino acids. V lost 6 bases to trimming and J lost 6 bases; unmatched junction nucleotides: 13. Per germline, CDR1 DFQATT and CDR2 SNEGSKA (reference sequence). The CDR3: CSARWTGHPSEQYF. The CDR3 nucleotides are TGCAGTGCGAGATGGACAGGGCACCCCTCCGAGCAGTACTTC.

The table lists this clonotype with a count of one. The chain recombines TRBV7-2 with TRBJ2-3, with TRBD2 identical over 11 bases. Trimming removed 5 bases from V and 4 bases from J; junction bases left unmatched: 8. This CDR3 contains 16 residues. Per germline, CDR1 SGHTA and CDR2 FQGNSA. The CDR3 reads CASSPLAGGGADTQYF. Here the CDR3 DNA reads TGTGCCAGCAGCCCCCTAGCGGGAGGAGGCGCAGATACGCAGTATTTT.

The CDR3 loop reads CASSQSSRERYEQYF. The CDR3 region has the DNA TGTGCCAGCAGCCAATCCTCCCGGGAGAGGTACGAGCAGTACTTC. The chain has TRBV3-1 and TRBJ2-7; TRBD2 might be the D (6 bases). The CDR3 totals 15 residues. Trimming shortened V by 2 bases and J by 4 bases, and 15 bases separated the two germline ends. Germline V gene lookup returns CDR1 LGHDT and CDR2 YNNKEL (reference sequence).

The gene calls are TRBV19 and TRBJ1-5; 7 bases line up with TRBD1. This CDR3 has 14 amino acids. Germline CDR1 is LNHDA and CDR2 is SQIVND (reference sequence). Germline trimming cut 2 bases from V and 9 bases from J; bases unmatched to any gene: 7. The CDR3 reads CASSINQGERPQHF. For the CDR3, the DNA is TGTGCCAGTAGTATAAATCAGGGGGAACGGCCCCAGCATTTT.

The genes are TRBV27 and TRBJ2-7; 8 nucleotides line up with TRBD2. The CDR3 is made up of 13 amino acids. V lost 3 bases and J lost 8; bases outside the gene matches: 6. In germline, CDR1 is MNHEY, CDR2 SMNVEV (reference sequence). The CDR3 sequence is CASSLGSGSKQYF. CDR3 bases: TGTGCCAGCAGTTTGGGGAGCGGGAGCAAGCAGTACTTC.

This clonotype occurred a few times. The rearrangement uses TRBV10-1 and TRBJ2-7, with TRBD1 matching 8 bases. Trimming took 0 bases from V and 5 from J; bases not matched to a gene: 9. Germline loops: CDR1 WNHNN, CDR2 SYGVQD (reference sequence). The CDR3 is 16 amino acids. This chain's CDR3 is CASSESGRGRRDEQYF. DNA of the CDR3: TGCGCCAGCAGTGAGTCTGGCAGGGGGCGCAGGGACGAGCAGTACTTC.

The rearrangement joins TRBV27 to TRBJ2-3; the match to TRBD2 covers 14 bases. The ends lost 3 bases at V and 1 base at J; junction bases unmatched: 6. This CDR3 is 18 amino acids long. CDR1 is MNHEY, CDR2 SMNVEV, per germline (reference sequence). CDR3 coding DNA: TGTGCCAGCAGTTTTGGGACTAGCGGGAGCTGGGGCACAGATACGCAGTATTTT. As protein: CASSFGTSGSWGTDTQYF.

This CDR3 reads CASKERMSTDTQYF. The CDR3, as DNA: TGCGCCAGCAAGGAGCGTATGAGCACAGATACGCAGTATTTT. V gene TRBV10-2 combines with J gene TRBJ2-3, with no clear D. The germline V and J ends were trimmed by 7 bases and 0 bases, with 11 bases remaining between them. CDR1 WSHSY and CDR2 SAAADI come from the germline V gene. CDR3 length equals 14 residues.

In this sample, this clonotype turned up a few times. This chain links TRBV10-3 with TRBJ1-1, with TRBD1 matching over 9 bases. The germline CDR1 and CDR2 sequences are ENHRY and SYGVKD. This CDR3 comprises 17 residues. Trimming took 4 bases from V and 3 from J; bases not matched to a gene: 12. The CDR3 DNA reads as TGTGCCATCAGTGTAGGGCCACACAGGGGGCAGTACACTGAAGCTTTCTTT. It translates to CAISVGPHRGQYTEAFF.

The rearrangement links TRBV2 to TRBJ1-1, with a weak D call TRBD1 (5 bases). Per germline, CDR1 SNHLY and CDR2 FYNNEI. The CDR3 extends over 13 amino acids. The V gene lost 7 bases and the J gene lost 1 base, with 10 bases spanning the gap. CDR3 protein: CASNEGRNTEAFF. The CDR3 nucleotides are TGTGCCAGCAATGAGGGGAGGAACACTGAAGCTTTCTTT.

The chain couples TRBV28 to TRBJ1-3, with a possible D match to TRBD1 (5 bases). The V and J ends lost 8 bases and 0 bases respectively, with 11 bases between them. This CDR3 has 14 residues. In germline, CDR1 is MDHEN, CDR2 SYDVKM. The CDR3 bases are TGTGCCAGCGCATCGGGACTCTCTGGAAACACCATATATTTT. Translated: CASASGLSGNTIYF.

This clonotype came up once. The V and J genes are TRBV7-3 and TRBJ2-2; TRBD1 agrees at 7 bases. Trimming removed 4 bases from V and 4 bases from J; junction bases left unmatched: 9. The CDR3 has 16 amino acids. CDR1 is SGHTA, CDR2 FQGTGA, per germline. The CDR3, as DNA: TGTGCCAGCAGCTCGATGGACAGGCAAGTCACCGGGGAGCTGTTTTTT. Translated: CASSSMDRQVTGELFF. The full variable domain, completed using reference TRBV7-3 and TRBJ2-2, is GAGVSQTPSNKVTEKGKYVELRCDPISGHTALYWYRQSLGQGPEFLIYFQGTGAADDSGLPNDRFFAVRPEGSVSTLKIQRTERGDSAVYLCASSSMDRQVTGELFFGEGSRLTVL.

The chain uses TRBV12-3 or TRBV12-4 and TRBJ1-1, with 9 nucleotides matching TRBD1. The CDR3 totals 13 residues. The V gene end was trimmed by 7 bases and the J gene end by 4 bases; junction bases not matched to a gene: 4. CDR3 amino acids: CASTIQGATEAFF. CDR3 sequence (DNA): TGTGCCAGCACTATACAGGGGGCCACTGAAGCTTTCTTT.

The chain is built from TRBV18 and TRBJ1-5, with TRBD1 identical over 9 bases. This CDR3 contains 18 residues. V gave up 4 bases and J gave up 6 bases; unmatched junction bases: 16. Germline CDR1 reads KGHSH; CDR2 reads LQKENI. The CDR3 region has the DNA TGTGCCAGCTCACTCTATTCGGGACAGGGAGGGTCAAGTCAGCCCCAGCATTTT. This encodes CASSLYSGQGGSSQPQHF.